These 16 T cell receptor beta chains came from one sample sequenced in a study of blood T cell repertoires in COVID-19. Repertoires were generated with immunoSEQ multiplex PCR, while TCRdb's copy carries only in-frame clones and drops some. The sample records about 440,000 clones, 88% being singletons. Sequenced material: peripheral blood. All receptors derive from a woman in her forties or fifties with COVID-19, enrolled during active disease.

This chain joins TRBV9 and TRBJ2-1, with a weak D call TRBD2 (7 bases). Trimming stripped 3 bases from V and 2 bases from J, with 12 bases between. The germline gives CDR1 SGDLS, CDR2 YYNGEE. CDR3 length equals 15 residues. The CDR3 protein is CASSAGGAAYNEQFF. Here the CDR3 DNA reads TGTGCCAGCAGCGCTGGGGGGGCAGCCTACAATGAGCAGTTCTTC.

The rearrangement joins TRBV7-6 to TRBJ2-3; 9 bases line up with TRBD2. Germline-derived CDR1 and CDR2 are SGHVS and FNYEAQ. The CDR3 spans 18 residues. Germline trimming cut 4 bases from V and 3 bases from J; bases unmatched to any gene: 14. CDR3 sequence (DNA): TGTGCCAGCAGCTCAGCTTCGTGGGCTAGCGGGGTTACAGATACGCAGTATTTT. Its protein is CASSSASWASGVTDTQYF. Full variable domain (outside the CDR3, taken from reference TRBV7-6 and TRBJ2-3): GAGVSQSPRYKVTKRGQDVALRCDPISGHVSLYWYRQALGQGPEFLTYFNYEAQQDKSGLPNDRFSAERPEGSISTLTIQRTEQRDSAMYRCASSSASWASGVTDTQYFGPGTRLTVL.

The rearrangement uses TRBV9 and TRBJ1-3, with D maybe TRBD1 (5 bases). The CDR3 consists of 14 residues. Looked up from germline, CDR1 is SGDLS and CDR2 is YYNGEE. V was shortened by 7 bases and J by 4 bases, with 15 bases between the two germline ends. The CDR3 region has the DNA TGTGCCAGCGACTTGGGGGACTCCGGAAACACCATATATTTT. Protein sequence: CASDLGDSGNTIYF.

This chain links TRBV7-2 with TRBJ1-6, with D perhaps matching TRBD1 (6 bases). V was shortened by 6 bases and J by 0 bases, with 9 bases between the two germline ends. CDR1 is SGHTA, CDR2 FQGNSA, per germline. CDR3 size: 15 residues. In DNA form, the CDR3 reads TGTGCCAGCAGTCAGGACAGCTCCTATAATTCACCCCTCCACTTT. Protein sequence: CASSQDSSYNSPLHF.

The chain joins TRBV6-5 to TRBJ1-5; TRBD1 is a possible D gene (5 bases). The CDR3 loop spans 12 amino acids. V gave up 7 bases and J gave up 9 bases, with 13 bases separating them. The germline CDR1 and CDR2 sequences are MNHEY and SVGAGI. The CDR3 sequence: CASTPEQGPQHF. The DNA for the CDR3 is TGTGCCAGCACCCCCGAGCAGGGGCCCCAGCATTTT.

The J gene is TRBJ2-2, the V gene TRBV6-6; 7 bases agree with TRBD2. V shed 9 bases and J 0 bases; nucleotides not matched to a gene: 10. CDR1 and CDR2 (germline): MNHNY, SVGAGI (reference sequence). The CDR3 is 16 amino acids. CDR3 in amino acids: CASRGDHRSNTGELFF. CDR3 DNA sequence: TGTGCCAGTCGGGGGGATCACAGGTCGAACACCGGGGAGCTGTTTTTT.

CDR3 in DNA: TGTGCCAGCTGTTATGCAACTAATGAAAAACTGTTTTTT. This encodes CASCYATNEKLFF. V and J are TRBV2 and TRBJ1-4; D remains unclear. V was shortened by 8 bases and J by 0 bases, with 7 bases between the two germline ends. CDR3 length: 13 residues. Germline lookup yields CDR1 SNHLY and CDR2 FYNNEI. The variable domain in full, completed from reference TRBV2 and TRBJ1-4, reads EPEVTQTPSHQVTQMGQEVILRCVPISNHLYFYWYRQILGQKVEFLVSFYNNEISEKSEIFDDQFSVERPDGSNFTLKIRSTKLEDSAMYFCASCYATNEKLFFGSGTQLSVL.

The J gene is TRBJ1-2, the V gene TRBV3-1 (or the pseudogene TRBV3-2); a possible D gene is TRBD1 (5 bases). Germline CDR1 is LGHDT and CDR2 is YNNKEL (reference sequence). The CDR3 runs to 13 residues. V lost 4 bases and J lost 4, with 10 bases in between. The CDR3 loop is CASSPRGRYGYTF. CDR3 nucleotides: TGTGCCAGCAGCCCGCGGGGACGCTATGGCTACACCTTC.

The chain recombines TRBV29-1 with TRBJ1-2; 8 nucleotides line up with TRBD1. The V and J ends lost 7 bases and 5 bases, in that order; junction bases with no gene match: 12. Germline CDR1 reads SQVTM; CDR2 reads ANQGSEA. The length of the CDR3 is 14 residues. The CDR3 reads CSAADRVVGYGYTF. The CDR3 DNA is TGCAGCGCAGCGGACAGGGTGGTGGGATATGGCTACACCTTC. The whole variable domain, remainder taken from reference TRBV29-1 and TRBJ1-2, is SAVISQKPSRDICQRGTSLTIQCQVDSQVTMMFWYRQQPGQSLTLIATANQGSEATYESGFVIDKFPISRPNLTFSTLTVSNMSPEDSSIYLCSAADRVVGYGYTFGSGTRLTVV.

For the CDR3, the DNA is TGTGCCAGCAGCCGACAGACGCTGGGCGAGCAGTACTTC. Translating it yields CASSRQTLGEQYF. The chain is built from TRBV2 and TRBJ2-7, with D perhaps TRBD1 (5 bases). This CDR3 comprises 13 residues. Trimming removed 6 bases from V and 6 bases from J, with 15 bases in between. CDR1 is SNHLY and CDR2 is FYNNEI in the germline V gene.

The gene calls are TRBV3-1 (or the pseudogene TRBV3-2) and TRBJ2-3; a possible D gene is TRBD2 (7 bases). The V end lost 3 bases, the J end lost 0 bases, and 19 bases lay between the germline ends. CDR3 length: 18 amino acids. Germline V gives CDR1 LGHDT, CDR2 YNNKEL (reference sequence). The CDR3: CASSHLREGRGSTDTQYF. In nucleotides, the CDR3 is TGTGCCAGCAGCCACCTAAGGGAGGGGAGGGGGAGCACAGATACGCAGTATTTT.

J is TRBJ2-7 and V is TRBV6-6; 7 nucleotides line up with TRBD2. This CDR3 has 14 residues. V shed 5 bases, J shed 7 bases, and the junction held 11 bases outside the gene matches. CDR1 is MNHNY, CDR2 SVGAGI, per germline (reference sequence). As DNA, the CDR3 is TGTGCCAGCAGTGATAGACTGGGGGGGAGAGAGCAGTACTTC. Translating it yields CASSDRLGGREQYF.

In its sample, this clone was seen once. The rearrangement uses TRBV19 and TRBJ1-1; D ambiguous. Germline CDR1 reads LNHDA; CDR2 reads SQIVND (reference sequence). The CDR3 has 13 residues. Trimming took off 3 bases at V and 3 bases at J, with 8 bases between the two ends. CDR3 in amino acids: CASSMRVDTEAFF. As DNA, the CDR3 is TGTGCCAGTAGTATGAGGGTTGACACTGAAGCTTTCTTT.

About this clone: Other nucleotide sequences in the sample specify the same CDR3. J is TRBJ1-1 and V is TRBV6-5, with D possibly matching TRBD1 (5 bases). Per the germline V gene, CDR1 is MNHEY and CDR2 is SVGAGI. The CDR3 consists of 13 residues. Trimming cost V 3 bases and J 1 base, with 6 bases left between them. The CDR3 sequence: CASSYTGNTEAFF. DNA of the CDR3: TGTGCCAGCAGTTATACAGGGAACACTGAAGCTTTCTTT.

The V and J genes are TRBV7-9 and TRBJ2-2; no clear D. Per germline, CDR1 SEHNR and CDR2 FQNEAQ (reference sequence). The CDR3 has 12 amino acids. V was cut by 6 bases and J by 3 bases, with 5 bases left in between. Here the CDR3 DNA reads TGTGCCAGCAGACATGACACCGGGGAGCTGTTTTTT. Translated: CASRHDTGELFF.

CDR3 nucleotide sequence: TGTGCCAGCAGTGATTGGGGCGCAAACACCATATATTTT. Protein sequence: CASSDWGANTIYF. This chain joins TRBV25-1 and TRBJ1-3, with D perhaps TRBD1 (5 bases). This CDR3 region has 13 residues. Germline V gene data show CDR1 as MGHDK and CDR2 as SYGVNS. V was trimmed by 3 bases and J by 6 bases, leaving 9 bases between them.